There are many counts of the clone carrying this T cell receptor (beta chain). The germline V gene encodes CDR1 DFQATT and CDR2 SNEGSKA (reference sequence). V lost 1 base and J 5 bases, leaving 14 bases between the germline ends. The CDR3 extends over 14 amino acids. TCRdb recomputed calls from the RT-PCR reads with MiXCR, one row per CDR3 protein. This sample has about 700,000 distinct CDR3 sequences, with 12% to 15% found just once. Material for sequencing was memory CD4+ T cells from blood. The rearrangement links TRBV20-1 to TRBJ1-2; no reliable D call. The TCR comes from a female donor in good health, serving as a healthy control. CDR3 nucleotide sequence: TGCAGTGCTAGAGGGCGGGGTGGGGTTTATGGCTACACCTTC. This sequence encodes CSARGRGGVYGYTF.